The 10 T cell receptor beta chains below come from one sample, sequenced in a study of CD8+CD57+ T cells in acquired aplastic anemia. The template used for profiling TCR beta VDJ and CDR3 was genomic DNA. TCRdb passed the reads through MiXCR, listing each CDR3 protein once. The table lists 150,000 to 200,000 distinct CDR3 sequences, under 75% of them singletons. The sequencing sample was made of sorted CD4+, CD8+, or CD8+CD57+ T cells (not recorded which) from PBMCs. The source of these receptors is a human donor in good health.

The J gene is TRBJ2-1, the V gene TRBV24-1; D perhaps matches TRBD2 (5 bases). V was cut by 9 bases and J by 0 bases, with 8 bases left in between. The CDR3 has 13 residues. Per the germline V gene, CDR1 is KGHDR and CDR2 is SFDVKD. The CDR3 nucleotides read TGTGCCACCGCGGACTCCTCCTACAATGAGCAGTTCTTC. This gives the protein CATADSSYNEQFF.

This chain joins TRBV4-1 and TRBJ2-7; unclear D gene. CDR1 is MGHRA, CDR2 YSYEKL, per germline. Trimming cost V 0 bases and J 3 bases, with 9 bases left between them. The length of the CDR3 is 14 residues. CDR3 nucleotide sequence: TGCGCCAGCAGCCAAGATGGCGGCAGCTACGAGCAGTACTTC. Amino acids: CASSQDGGSYEQYF.

This chain uses TRBV5-4 with TRBJ1-1; 9 positions agree with TRBD1. CDR1 and CDR2 (germline): SGHNT, YYREEE (reference sequence). CDR3 length: 14 residues. Trimming cost V 4 bases and J 5 bases; bases outside gene matches: 6. The CDR3 protein is CASSTDRGETEAFF. The CDR3, as DNA: TGTGCCAGCAGCACGGACAGGGGAGAGACTGAAGCTTTCTTT.

With regard to this clonotype: The conserved final phenylalanine or tryptophan is absent from the CDR3, which likely points to a read error. J is TRBJ1-2 and V is TRBV5-6, with 9 positions matching TRBD1. This CDR3 is 15 amino acids long. Looked up from germline, CDR1 is SGHDT and CDR2 is YYEEEE. The V gene end was trimmed by 2 bases and the J gene end by 8 bases; junction bases not matched to a gene: 10. The CDR3 sequence: CASSLPTGGGRGYTC. The CDR3 nucleotides read TGTGCCAGCAGCTTACCGACAGGGGGAGGAAGGGGCTACACCTGC.

This clonotype was counted between two and nine times. The chain links TRBV20-1 to TRBJ2-1; D is uncertain. Germline-derived CDR1 and CDR2 are DFQATT and SNEGSKA (reference sequence). V lost 3 bases to trimming and J lost 4 bases, with 7 bases between them. The CDR3 length is 12 residues. The CDR3 DNA follows: TGCAGTGCTAGTAGGCGGTACAATGAGCAGTTCTTC. Protein product: CSASRRYNEQFF.

CDR3 region: CASSARGMGEKLFF. The DNA of the CDR3 is TGTGCCAGCAGTGCTCGGGGGATGGGTGAAAAACTGTTTTTT. The chain employs TRBV7-9 and TRBJ1-4, with a possible D match to TRBD1 (5 bases). Trimming left V 6 bases short and J 7 bases short, with 15 bases between. The CDR3 runs 14 residues. Germline-derived CDR1 and CDR2 are SEHNR and FQNEAQ (reference sequence).

The J gene is TRBJ2-5, the V gene TRBV24-1; TRBD1 agrees at 8 bases. J was trimmed by 5 bases and V by 3 bases; bases with no gene match: 7. CDR1 KGHDR and CDR2 SFDVKD come from the germline V gene. The CDR3 consists of 15 residues. The CDR3 sequence is CATSDRTGLGETQYF. CDR3 DNA: TGTGCCACCAGTGATCGGACAGGGTTGGGGGAGACCCAGTACTTC.

This chain uses TRBV30 with TRBJ1-1, with D unclear. V lost 1 base, J lost 4 bases, and 13 bases lay in between. The CDR3 runs 14 residues. Germline V gene lookup returns CDR1 GTSNPN and CDR2 SVGIG (reference sequence). The CDR3 DNA is TGTGCCTGGAGTGCAGCGGGAGGGAGCACTGAAGCTTTCTTT. Protein: CAWSAAGGSTEAFF.

This clonotype was counted at least ten times. The rearrangement links TRBV11-2 to TRBJ1-1; a possible D gene is TRBD1 (6 bases). V lost 1 base and J lost 3, with 24 bases in between. From germline, CDR1 is SGHAT and CDR2 FQNNGV. CDR3 length equals 19 residues. This CDR3 reads CASSLVVFVGGAVDTEAFF. CDR3 bases: TGTGCCAGCAGCTTAGTTGTGTTTGTCGGGGGGGCTGTCGACACTGAAGCTTTCTTT.

The genes are TRBV29-1 and TRBJ1-1; D call uncertain. Trimming pared 4 bases from V and 9 bases from J, leaving 21 bases between. The CDR3 spans 14 residues. The germline V gene has CDR1 SQVTM and CDR2 ANQGSEA. CDR3 bases: TGCAGCGTTGGTACCCTCGCGGGTCAGGATCAAGCTTTCTTT. Encoded protein: CSVGTLAGQDQAFF. Drawing the rest from reference TRBV29-1 and TRBJ1-1, the complete variable domain is SAVISQKPSRDICQRGTSLTIQCQVDSQVTMMFWYRQQPGQSLTLIATANQGSEATYESGFVIDKFPISRPNLTFSTLTVSNMSPEDSSIYLCSVGTLAGQDQAFFGQGTRLTVV.